The 6 T cell receptor beta chains listed next were all sequenced from one sample in a study of T cell changes during pregnancy in multiple sclerosis. Sequencing used immunoSEQ multiplex PCR; TCRdb keeps in-frame clones, though not all of them. The sample holds around 75,000 clones, about 94% seen once. Sequenced here: CD4+ T cells from peripheral blood mononuclear cells, sampled after pregnancy. These receptors were obtained from a female donor with multiple sclerosis, enrolled in a pregnancy study.

V usage is TRBV6-5 and J usage is TRBJ2-3; tentatively, D is TRBD1 (5 bases). From germline, CDR1 is MNHEY and CDR2 SVGAGI. Between the trimmed V and J ends, which lost 2 bases and 2 bases, there was a span of 11 bases. The CDR3 length is 15 residues. The DNA of the CDR3 is TGTGCCAGCAGTTACGGACAAGCCTCCACAGATACGCAGTATTTT. Its protein is CASSYGQASTDTQYF.

The J gene is TRBJ1-3, the V gene TRBV5-1; D uncertain. Germline-derived CDR1 and CDR2 are SGHRS and YFSETQ. V gave up 0 bases and J gave up 2 bases, with 12 bases separating them. This CDR3 has 16 residues. CDR3 DNA sequence: TGCGCCAGCAGCTTGGGTGGAGCATTCACTGGAAACACCATATATTTT. The encoded protein is CASSLGGAFTGNTIYF.

The chain is built from TRBV19 and TRBJ1-5, with 7 positions matching TRBD1. This CDR3 has 14 amino acids. The V gene's germline CDR1 is LNHDA and CDR2 SQIVND (reference sequence). V was clipped by 10 bases and J by 0 bases; unmatched bases: 6. CDR3 DNA sequence: TGTGCCACCACAGGGGCTAATAGCAATCAGCCCCAGCATTTT. Amino acids: CATTGANSNQPQHF.

V and J are TRBV18 and TRBJ1-5, with 7 bases identical to TRBD1. The J segment lost 5 bases and the V segment lost 4 bases, leaving 5 bases of the junction unmatched. This CDR3 has 14 residues. The germline gives CDR1 KGHSH, CDR2 LQKENI. CDR3 loop: CASSLTGVDQPQHF. CDR3 coding DNA: TGTGCCAGCTCACTAACAGGGGTGGATCAGCCCCAGCATTTT.

In DNA form, the CDR3 reads TGTGCCAGTAGTATCGGGGGGCCGGGAGAGACCCAGTACTTC. Translated, it gives CASSIGGPGETQYF. The chain joins TRBV19 to TRBJ2-5; perhaps TRBD2 as D (7 bases). Trimming removed 3 bases at V and 4 bases at J, with 12 bases between. The CDR3 loop spans 14 amino acids. Germline V CDR1 and CDR2: LNHDA, SQIVND (reference sequence).

The V gene is TRBV18, the J gene TRBJ2-5; D remains unclear. Germline V gene sequence: CDR1 KGHSH, CDR2 LQKENI. CDR3 length: 14 amino acids. Trimming left V 4 bases short and J 3 bases short, with 12 bases between. The CDR3 is CASSHTVLEETQYF. CDR3 DNA sequence: TGTGCCAGCTCACATACAGTGTTAGAAGAGACCCAGTACTTC.